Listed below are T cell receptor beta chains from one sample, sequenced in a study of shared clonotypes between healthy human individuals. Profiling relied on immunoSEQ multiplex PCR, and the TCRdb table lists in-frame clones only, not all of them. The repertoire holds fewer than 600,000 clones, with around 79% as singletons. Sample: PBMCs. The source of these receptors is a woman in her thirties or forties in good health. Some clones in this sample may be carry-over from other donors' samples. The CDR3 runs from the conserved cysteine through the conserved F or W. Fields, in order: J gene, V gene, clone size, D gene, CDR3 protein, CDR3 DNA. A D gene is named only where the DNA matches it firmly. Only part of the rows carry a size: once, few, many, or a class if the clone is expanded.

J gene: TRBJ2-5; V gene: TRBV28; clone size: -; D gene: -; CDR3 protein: CASSPSKIFGGETQYF; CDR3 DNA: TGTGCCAGCAGCCCCTCGAAAATATTCGGCGGAGAGACCCAGTACTTC
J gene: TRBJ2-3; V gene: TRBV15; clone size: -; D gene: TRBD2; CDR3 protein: CATSRGRGESTDTQYF; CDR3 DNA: TGTGCCACCAGCAGAGGGCGGGGGGAGAGCACAGATACGCAGTATTTT
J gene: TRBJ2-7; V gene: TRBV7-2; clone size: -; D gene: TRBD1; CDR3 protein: CASSLTGAHEQYF; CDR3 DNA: TGTGCCAGCAGCTTAACAGGGGCACACGAGCAGTACTTC
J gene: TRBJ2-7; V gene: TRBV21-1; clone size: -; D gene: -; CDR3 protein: CASSKGGRGPYEQYF; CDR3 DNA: TGTGCCAGCAGCAAAGGGGGGAGGGGTCCCTACGAGCAGTACTTC
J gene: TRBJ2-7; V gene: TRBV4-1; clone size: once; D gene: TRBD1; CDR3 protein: CASSPGDRVYEQYF; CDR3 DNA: TGCGCCAGCAGTCCCGGGGACAGGGTCTACGAGCAGTACTTC
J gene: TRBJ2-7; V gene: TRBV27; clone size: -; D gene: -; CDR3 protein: CATKEPYEQYF; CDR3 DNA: TGTGCCACCAAAGAGCCCTACGAGCAGTACTTC
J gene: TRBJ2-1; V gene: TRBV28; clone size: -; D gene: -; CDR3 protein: CASSFLEAYNEQFF; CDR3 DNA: TGTGCCAGCAGTTTTCTAGAGGCCTACAATGAGCAGTTCTTC
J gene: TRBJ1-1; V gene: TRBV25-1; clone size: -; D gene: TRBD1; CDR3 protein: CASSATGVKAFF; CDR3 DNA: TGTGCCAGCAGCGCGACAGGGGTAAAAGCTTTCTTT
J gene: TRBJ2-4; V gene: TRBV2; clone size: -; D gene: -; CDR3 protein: CASSAVGATKNIQYF; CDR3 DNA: TGTGCCAGCAGTGCCGTGGGAGCCACCAAAAACATTCAGTACTTC
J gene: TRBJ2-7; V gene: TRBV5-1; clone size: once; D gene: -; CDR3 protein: CASSPRTESTEQYF; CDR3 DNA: TGCGCCAGCAGCCCAAGGACGGAATCTACCGAGCAGTACTTC
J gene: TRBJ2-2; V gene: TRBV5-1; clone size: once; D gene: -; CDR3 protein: CASWLGAAGGGELFF; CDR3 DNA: TGCGCCAGCTGGCTCGGGGCGGCCGGGGGCGGGGAGCTGTTTTTT
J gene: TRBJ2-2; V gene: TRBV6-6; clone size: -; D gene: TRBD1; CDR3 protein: CASSPRGQRITGELFF; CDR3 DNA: TGTGCCAGCAGTCCTAGGGGACAGAGGATAACCGGGGAGCTGTTTTTT
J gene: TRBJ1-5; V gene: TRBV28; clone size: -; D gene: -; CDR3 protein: CASNLPPLQHF; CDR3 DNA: TGTGCCAGTAACCTGCCCCCGCTCCAGCATTTT
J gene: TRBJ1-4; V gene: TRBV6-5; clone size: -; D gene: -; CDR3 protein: CASRSTNEKLFF; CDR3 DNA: TGTGCCAGCCGGTCAACTAATGAAAAACTGTTTTTT
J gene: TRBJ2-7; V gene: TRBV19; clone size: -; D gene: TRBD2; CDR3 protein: CASSIRGVNEQYF; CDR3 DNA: TGTGCCAGTAGTATCCGGGGGGTAAACGAGCAGTACTTC
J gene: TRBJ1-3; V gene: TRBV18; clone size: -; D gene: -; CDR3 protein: CASSHLHPSGSGNTIYF; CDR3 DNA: TGTGCCAGCTCGCATCTACACCCGTCGGGCTCTGGAAACACCATATATTTT
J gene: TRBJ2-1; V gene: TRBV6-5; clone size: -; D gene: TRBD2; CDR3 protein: CASSYEAGGYNEQFF; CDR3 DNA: TGTGCCAGCAGTTACGAGGCGGGAGGTTACAATGAGCAGTTCTTC
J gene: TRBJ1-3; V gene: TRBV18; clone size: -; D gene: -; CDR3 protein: CASSGGPGFGNTIYF; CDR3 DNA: TGTGCCAGCTCAGGCGGTCCGGGATTTGGAAACACCATATATTTT
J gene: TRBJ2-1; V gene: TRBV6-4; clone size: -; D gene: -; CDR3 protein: CASSGGTASGEQFF; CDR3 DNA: TGTGCCAGCAGTGGAGGGACGGCCTCAGGGGAGCAGTTCTTC
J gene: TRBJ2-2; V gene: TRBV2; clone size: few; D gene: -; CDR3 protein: CASSEAGGTSTGELFF; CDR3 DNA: TGTGCCAGCAGTGAAGCGGGGGGAACTAGTACCGGGGAGCTGTTTTTT
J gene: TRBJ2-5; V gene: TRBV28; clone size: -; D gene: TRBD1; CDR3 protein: CASSSPGQGWKETQYF; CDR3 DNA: TGTGCCAGCAGTTCCCCGGGACAGGGCTGGAAAGAGACCCAGTACTTC
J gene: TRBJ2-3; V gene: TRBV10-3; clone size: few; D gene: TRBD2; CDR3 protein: CAISPSGSRTDTQYF; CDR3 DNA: TGTGCCATCAGCCCTAGCGGGAGTAGGACAGATACGCAGTATTTT
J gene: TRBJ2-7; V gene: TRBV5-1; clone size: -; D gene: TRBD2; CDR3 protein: CASSTLAGGPSPYEQYF; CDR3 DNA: TGCGCCAGCAGCACCCTAGCGGGAGGGCCGAGTCCCTACGAGCAGTACTTC
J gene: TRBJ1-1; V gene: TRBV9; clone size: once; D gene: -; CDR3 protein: CASSVGVVNTEAFF; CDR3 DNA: TGTGCCAGCAGCGTAGGGGTAGTGAACACTGAAGCTTTCTTT
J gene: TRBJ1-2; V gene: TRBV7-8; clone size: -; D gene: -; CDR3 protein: CASSLAGAINYGYTF; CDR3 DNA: TGTGCCAGCAGCTTAGCAGGGGCGATTAACTATGGCTACACCTTC
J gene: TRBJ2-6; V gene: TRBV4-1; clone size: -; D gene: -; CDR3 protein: CASSQDHGANVLTF; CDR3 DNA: TGCGCCAGCAGCCAAGATCACGGGGCCAACGTCCTGACTTTC
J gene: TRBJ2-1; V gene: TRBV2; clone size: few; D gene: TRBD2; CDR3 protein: CASRRLAGVGNEQFF; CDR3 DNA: TGTGCCAGCCGAAGACTAGCGGGAGTTGGGAATGAGCAGTTCTTC
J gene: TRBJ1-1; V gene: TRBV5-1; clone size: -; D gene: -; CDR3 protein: CASSNNTGSNTEAFF; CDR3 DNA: TGCGCCAGCAGCAACAATACAGGGTCGAACACTGAAGCTTTCTTT
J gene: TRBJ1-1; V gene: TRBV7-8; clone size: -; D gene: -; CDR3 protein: CASSLEAGEAFF; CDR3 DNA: TGTGCCAGCAGCCTGGAGGCGGGTGAAGCTTTCTTT
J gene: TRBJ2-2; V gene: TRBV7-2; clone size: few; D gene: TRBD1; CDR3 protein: CASSIRTGNTGELFF; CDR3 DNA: TGTGCCAGCAGCATTAGGACAGGGAACACCGGGGAGCTGTTTTTT
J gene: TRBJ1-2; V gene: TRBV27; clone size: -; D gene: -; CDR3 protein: CASSLDARYYGYTF; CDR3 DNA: TGTGCCAGCAGTTTAGACGCACGCTACTATGGCTACACCTTC
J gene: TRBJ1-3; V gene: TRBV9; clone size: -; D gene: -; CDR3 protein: CASSAQDDGYSGNTIYF; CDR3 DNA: TGTGCCAGCAGCGCGCAGGATGACGGTTACTCTGGAAACACCATATATTTT
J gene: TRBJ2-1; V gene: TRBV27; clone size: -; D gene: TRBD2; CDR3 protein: CASSLVGTSGHNEQFF; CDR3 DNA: TGTGCCAGCAGTTTAGTAGGAACTAGCGGGCACAATGAGCAGTTCTTC
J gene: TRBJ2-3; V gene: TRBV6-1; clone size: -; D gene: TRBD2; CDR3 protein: CASRGLAGRGDTQYF; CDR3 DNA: TGTGCCAGCAGAGGACTAGCGGGCCGCGGAGATACGCAGTATTTT
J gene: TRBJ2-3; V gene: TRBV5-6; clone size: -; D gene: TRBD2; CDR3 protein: CASSLMGTRADTQYF; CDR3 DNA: TGTGCCAGCAGCTTGATGGGGACTAGGGCGGATACGCAGTATTTT
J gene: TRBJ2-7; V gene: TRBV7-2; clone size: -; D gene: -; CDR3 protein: CASSLEIGEQYF; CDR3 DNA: TGTGCCAGCAGCTTAGAGATTGGCGAGCAGTACTTC
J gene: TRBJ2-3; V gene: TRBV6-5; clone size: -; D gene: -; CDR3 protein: CASSYGGDSTDTQYF; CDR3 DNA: TGTGCCAGCAGTTACGGCGGCGACAGCACAGATACGCAGTATTTT
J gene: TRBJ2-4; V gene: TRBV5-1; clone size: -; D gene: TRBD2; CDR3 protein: CASSLRSGIAKNIQYF; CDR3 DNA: TGCGCCAGCAGCTTGCGTAGCGGGATAGCCAAAAACATTCAGTACTTC
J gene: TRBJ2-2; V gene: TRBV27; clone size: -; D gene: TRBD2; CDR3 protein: CASVRAGGTGELFF; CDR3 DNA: TGTGCCAGCGTAAGGGCGGGGGGCACCGGGGAGCTGTTTTTT
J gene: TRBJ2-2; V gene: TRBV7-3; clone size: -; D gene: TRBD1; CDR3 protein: CASTPTGANTGELFF; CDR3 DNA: TGTGCCAGCACCCCGACAGGGGCGAACACCGGGGAGCTGTTTTTT
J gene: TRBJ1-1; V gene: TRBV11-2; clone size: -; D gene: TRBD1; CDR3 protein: CASTPGGVRNTEAFF; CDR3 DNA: TGTGCCAGCACCCCAGGGGGGGTGAGGAACACTGAAGCTTTCTTT
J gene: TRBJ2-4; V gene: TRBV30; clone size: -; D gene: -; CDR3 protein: CAWSLSGGGKDIQYF; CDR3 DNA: TGTGCCTGGAGTCTATCAGGAGGGGGAAAAGACATTCAGTACTTC